Listed here is a single T cell receptor beta chain. This CDR3 contains 16 residues. J was trimmed by 4 bases and V by 1 base; bases with no gene match: 9. CDR1 is LGHNA and CDR2 is YSLEER in the germline V gene. The data belong to a study of blood T cell repertoires in COVID-19. Study-wide background: Acute-phase and convalescent COVID-19 samples originated in the United States, Italy and Spain. The cDNA or gDNA used as material had been derived from T cells, B-cell-depleted T cells, or PBMCs.

Method: immunoSEQ multiplex PCR; TCRdb's copy keeps in-frame clones and lacks some. The data show about 220,000 clones, 80% seen once. The chain has TRBV4-3 and TRBJ1-2, with 7 nucleotides matching TRBD1. This receptor was obtained from a woman in her sixties or seventies with acute or convalescent COVID-19. The sequenced sample consisted of peripheral blood. The CDR3 DNA reads TGCGCCAGCAGCCAAGGAACCCTCCGGGACAGCTATGGCTACACCTTC. Its translation: CASSQGTLRDSYGYTF.